This T cell receptor (beta chain) was found in a study of cytomegalovirus exposure and HLA in healthy donors. Study information: Roughly 92 million unique TCRs, all from HLA-typed donors, were included in an early release of the data.

V lost 7 bases and J 4 bases, leaving 10 bases between the germline ends. The CDR3 sequence is 12 residues long. Germline loops: CDR1 MDHEN, CDR2 SYDVKM. This PCR relied on a set of 60 Vbeta primers and 13 Jbeta primers. Clones were read by immunoSEQ multiplex PCR, and TCRdb kept only the in-frame ones, dropping some. The sample yields 55,000 to 65,000 clones, about 85% seen once. The sample was PBMCs. This chain joins TRBV28 and TRBJ1-1, with D unclear. This clonotype was sampled from a female donor in good health and CMV-seronegative. DNA of the CDR3: TGTGCCAGCATCCAACGGGGCACTGAAGCTTTCTTT. Amino acids: CASIQRGTEAFF.